Shown below are 32 T cell receptor beta chains from a single sample sequenced in a study of Ad26.COV2.S vaccination and SARS-CoV-2 variants. Treatment described: 19 received Ad26.COV2.S at low or high dose, single or two shots; a few received placebo; per-sample allocation not given. The investigators took samples on day 63 after the first vaccine or placebo injection. Some clones are missing from TCRdb's copy, which holds only in-frame ones; the method was immunoSEQ multiplex PCR. This sample has about 400,000 clones, with about 83% found just once. This material consisted of peripheral blood, taken in a trial of Ad26.COV2.S vaccine versus placebo. The source of these receptors is a person between 18 and 59 years old who received the Ad26.COV2.S COVID-19 vaccine or a placebo.

This chain links TRBV15 with TRBJ2-3, with 12 bases fitting TRBD2. The CDR3 runs 14 residues. The ends lost 4 bases at V and 5 bases at J; junction bases unmatched: 1. The germline V gene encodes CDR1 LNHNV and CDR2 YYDKDF (reference sequence). CDR3 sequence (DNA): TGTGCCACCAGCAAGGGACTAGCGGGAGATACGCAGTATTTT. The encoded protein is CATSKGLAGDTQYF.

This clone was found a few times. This chain uses TRBV9 with TRBJ1-2; TRBD1 might be the D (5 bases). V shed 6 bases and J shed 4 bases, with 13 bases lying between them. This CDR3 is built from 13 residues. Germline V gene sequence: CDR1 SGDLS, CDR2 YYNGEE. In DNA form, the CDR3 reads TGTGCCAGCACCTACCAGGGACCCTATGGCTACACCTTC. It codes for CASTYQGPYGYTF.

This chain uses TRBV27 with TRBJ1-4; TRBD1 agrees at 8 bases. Germline loops: CDR1 MNHEY, CDR2 SMNVEV (reference sequence). The CDR3 extends over 17 amino acids. Trimming removed 0 bases from V and 5 bases from J; junction bases left unmatched: 8. CDR3 region: CASSLSFRGPKNEKLFF. CDR3 in DNA: TGTGCCAGCAGTTTATCGTTCAGGGGGCCGAAGAATGAAAAACTGTTTTTT.

The table lists this clone with a few counts. The chain uses TRBV6-5 and TRBJ2-2; D is unresolved. CDR1 is MNHEY, CDR2 SVGAGI, per germline. Trimming cost V 2 bases and J 7 bases, with 8 bases left between them. The CDR3 runs 13 residues. The chain's CDR3 is CASSYKGFGELFF. The CDR3 DNA sequence: TGTGCCAGCAGTTACAAAGGGTTCGGGGAGCTGTTTTTT.

V gene TRBV6-5 combines with J gene TRBJ1-2; 10 bases are a match to TRBD1. Germline CDR1 reads MNHEY; CDR2 reads SVGAGI. V was clipped by 7 bases and J by 8 bases; unmatched bases: 4. This CDR3 contains 12 residues. CDR3 nucleotides: TGTGCCAGCACCAAGGGACAGGGGGGCTACACCTTC. It codes for CASTKGQGGYTF.

This chain links TRBV1 with TRBJ2-7; the table assigns TRBD2, which was not confirmed against the DNA. TRBV1 counts as a pseudogene. CDR3 length: 16 residues. CDR3 loop: CTSRNVCGGSSYEQYF. Here the CDR3 DNA reads TGCACCAGCCGGAATGTGTGTGGCGGGAGCTCCTACGAGCAGTACTTC.

This chain joins TRBV30 and TRBJ2-7; tentative D call: TRBD1 (6 bases). Trimming left V 8 bases short and J 2 bases short, with 16 bases between. The CDR3 covers 13 residues. Germline assignment: CDR1 GTSNPN and CDR2 SVGIG (reference sequence). This chain's CDR3 is CAGTMTGPYEQYF. The CDR3 DNA sequence: TGTGCCGGAACCATGACAGGCCCCTACGAGCAGTACTTC.

J is TRBJ1-1 and V is TRBV6-2 or TRBV6-3; a weak D match, TRBD1 (6 bases). The CDR3 totals 15 residues. Germline CDR1 and CDR2: MNHEY and SVGEGT. V was pared by 4 bases and J by 4 bases, with 16 bases between. As DNA, the CDR3 is TGTGCCAGCAGTTTAGGGGGTGGGGGATTCACTGAAGCTTTCTTT. Translation: CASSLGGGGFTEAFF.

The chain is built from TRBV11-3 and TRBJ2-1, with 13 positions matching TRBD2. Germline lookup yields CDR1 SGHNT and CDR2 YENEEA. This CDR3 has 14 amino acids. V was clipped by 5 bases and J by 8 bases; unmatched bases: 3. The CDR3 region has the DNA TGTGCCAGCAGCCGGACTAGCGGGAGCTATGAGCAGTTCTTC. Amino acids: CASSRTSGSYEQFF.

V usage is TRBV4-1 and J usage is TRBJ2-4; unclear D gene. The CDR3 is 16 amino acids. Germline assignment: CDR1 MGHRA and CDR2 YSYEKL. V lost 3 bases and J lost 1, with 13 bases in between. This CDR3 reads CASSQGPTVAKNIQYF. CDR3 in DNA: TGCGCCAGCAGCCAGGGTCCTACCGTCGCCAAAAACATTCAGTACTTC.

This clone was seen only a few times. V gene TRBV5-4 combines with J gene TRBJ1-2; D is undetermined. V was shortened by 4 bases and J by 4 bases, with 14 bases between the two germline ends. Germline CDR1 reads SGHNT; CDR2 reads YYREEE (reference sequence). The CDR3 length is 14 residues. The CDR3 bases are TGTGCCAGCAGCCCGACTTCCGGCCCCTATGGCTACACCTTC. Residues: CASSPTSGPYGYTF.

CDR3 nucleotides: TGTGCCAGCAGTTTCCAAAGGGGGCGGGGCGAGCAGTACTTC. It specifies CASSFQRGRGEQYF. The rearrangement joins TRBV27 to TRBJ2-7; a possible D gene is TRBD1 (7 bases). This CDR3 has 14 amino acids. In germline, CDR1 is MNHEY, CDR2 SMNVEV (reference sequence). Trimming pared 3 bases from V and 6 bases from J, leaving 15 bases between.

This clone was seen only once. The J gene is TRBJ2-7, the V gene TRBV7-9; 11 bases agree with TRBD1. CDR1 is SEHNR, CDR2 FQNEAQ, per germline (reference sequence). The CDR3 contains 15 residues. Germline trimming cut 4 bases from V and 3 bases from J; bases unmatched to any gene: 5. Here the CDR3 reads CASSWPGQGVYEQYF. In nucleotides, the CDR3 is TGTGCCAGCAGCTGGCCGGGACAGGGGGTCTACGAGCAGTACTTC. The full variable domain, in which reference TRBV7-9 and TRBJ2-7 provide the parts outside the CDR3, is DTGVSQNPRHKITKRGQNVTFRCDPISEHNRLYWYRQTLGQGPEFLTYFQNEAQLEKSRLLSDRFSAERPKGSFSTLEIQRTEQGDSAMYLCASSWPGQGVYEQYFGPGTRLTVT.

The gene calls are TRBV7-3 and TRBJ2-5; D gene uncertain. The germline V gene encodes CDR1 SGHTA and CDR2 FQGTGA. The CDR3 totals 13 residues. Between the trimmed V and J ends, which lost 1 base and 5 bases, there was a span of 8 bases. The CDR3 loop reads CASSLSSMETQYF. The CDR3 DNA reads as TGTGCCAGCAGCTTAAGCTCAATGGAGACCCAGTACTTC. The entire variable domain, with the rest obtained from reference TRBV7-3 and TRBJ2-5, is as follows: GAGVSQTPSNKVTEKGKYVELRCDPISGHTALYWYRQSLGQGPEFLIYFQGTGAADDSGLPNDRFFAVRPEGSVSTLKIQRTERGDSAVYLCASSLSSMETQYFGPGTRLLVL.

There are a few counts of this clone. The V call is TRBV24-1, the J call TRBJ1-6; D is unresolved. The CDR3 has 13 amino acids. Germline V gene data show CDR1 as KGHDR and CDR2 as SFDVKD. V gave up 1 base and J gave up 10 bases, with 7 bases separating them. The CDR3 reads CATSDFQTSPLHF. The DNA for the CDR3 is TGTGCCACCAGTGATTTTCAGACCTCACCCCTCCACTTT.

CDR3 in amino acids: CASSVATDTQYF. The CDR3 DNA reads TGTGCCAGCAGCGTGGCGACAGATACGCAGTATTTT. The chain recombines TRBV7-9 with TRBJ2-3, with unresolved D. V was shortened by 5 bases and J by 3 bases, with 6 bases between the two germline ends. This CDR3 is built from 12 residues. The germline gives CDR1 SEHNR, CDR2 FQNEAQ (reference sequence).

This clone was counted between two and nine times. The chain recombines TRBV7-6 with TRBJ1-1; D is possibly TRBD1 (5 bases). Trimming removed 8 bases from V and 0 bases from J, with 16 bases in between. This CDR3 region has 15 residues. The germline CDR1 and CDR2 sequences are SGHVS and FNYEAQ. The chain's CDR3 is CASAKVRDMNTEAFF. DNA of the CDR3: TGTGCCAGCGCCAAAGTCAGGGATATGAACACTGAAGCTTTCTTT.

The V and J genes are TRBV9 and TRBJ1-1, with D uncertain. This CDR3 is 13 amino acids long. V shed 0 bases and J shed 8 bases, with 11 bases lying between them. Germline-derived CDR1 and CDR2 are SGDLS and YYNGEE. Here the CDR3 DNA reads TGTGCCAGCAGCGTAGCTGGTGTGTCAGAAGCTTTCTTT. This encodes CASSVAGVSEAFF.

The chain recombines TRBV3-1 (or the pseudogene TRBV3-2) with TRBJ1-1; D unresolved. The CDR3 contains 14 residues. V was pared by 2 bases and J by 5 bases, with 12 bases between. Germline V gene lookup returns CDR1 LGHDT and CDR2 YNNKEL (reference sequence). CDR3: CASSQSSGSTEAFF. CDR3 nucleotides: TGTGCCAGCAGCCAATCCTCGGGATCGACTGAAGCTTTCTTT.

In this sample, this clone turned up a few times. The rearrangement links TRBV12-3 or TRBV12-4 to TRBJ2-3; D is unresolved. The germline V and J ends were trimmed by 3 bases and 2 bases, with 0 bases remaining between them. CDR3 length: 11 amino acids. CDR3 residues: CASSFTDTQYF. CDR3 sequence (DNA): TGTGCCAGCAGTTTCACAGATACGCAGTATTTT.

V and J are TRBV15 and TRBJ1-5; 7 bases agree with TRBD1. The CDR3 contains 16 residues. Germline V CDR1 and CDR2: LNHNV, YYDKDF (reference sequence). The ends lost 5 bases at V and 9 bases at J; junction bases unmatched: 16. The DNA of the CDR3 is TGTGCCACCAGCGCATTAAGGACAGGCCCTTTACGGCCCCAGCATTTT. It yields the protein CATSALRTGPLRPQHF.

This clone was counted between two and nine times. The identical CDR3 is also encoded by other nucleotide sequences in the sample. CDR3 protein: CSVGTGNYGYTF. CDR3 in DNA: TGCAGCGTTGGTACGGGTAACTATGGCTACACCTTC. The rearrangement links TRBV29-1 to TRBJ1-2; unclear D gene. This CDR3 spans 12 amino acids. V lost 4 bases to trimming and J lost 1 base, with 7 bases between them. Germline CDR1 SQVTM, CDR2 ANQGSEA.

This clone was observed a few times. The V gene is TRBV9, the J gene TRBJ2-5; TRBD2 agrees at 9 bases. The CDR3 has 16 amino acids. Germline assignment: CDR1 SGDLS and CDR2 YYNGEE. V was pared by 0 bases and J by 5 bases, with 8 bases of the junction left unmatched. CDR3 in amino acids: CASSVAHSGGTETQYF. The CDR3 region has the DNA TGTGCCAGCAGCGTAGCTCACAGCGGGGGGACTGAGACCCAGTACTTC.

This clone showed up just once. The J gene is TRBJ2-1, the V gene TRBV7-7; 12 bases align to TRBD1. Per germline, CDR1 SSHAT and CDR2 FNYEAQ (reference sequence). J lost 9 bases, V lost 4 bases, and 4 bases had no gene match. This CDR3 is 14 amino acids long. CDR3 bases: TGTGCCAGCAGCTCCGGGACAGGGGGCATTGAGCAGTTCTTC. It translates to CASSSGTGGIEQFF. Using reference TRBV7-7 and TRBJ2-1 for the parts outside the CDR3, the full variable domain is GAGVSQSPRYKVTKRGQDVTLRCDPISSHATLYWYQQALGQGPEFLTYFNYEAQPDKSGLPSDRFSAERPEGSISTLTIQRTEQRDSAMYRCASSSGTGGIEQFFGPGTRLTVL.

The chain's CDR3 is CASSPAGLSSYEQYF. CDR3 sequence (DNA): TGTGCCAGCTCACCAGCGGGCCTGAGCTCCTACGAGCAGTACTTC. The chain joins TRBV18 to TRBJ2-7, with D perhaps TRBD2 (5 bases). This CDR3 region has 15 residues. Looked up from germline, CDR1 is KGHSH and CDR2 is LQKENI. The ends were cut back, 2 bases at V and 0 bases at J, with 11 bases in the middle.

The chain recombines TRBV4-3 with TRBJ2-2; no clear D gene. This CDR3 contains 14 residues. Germline CDR1 is LGHNA and CDR2 is YSLEER. The V and J ends lost 4 bases and 1 base respectively, with 7 bases between them. CDR3 sequence reads: CASSLLLNTGELFF. The CDR3 bases are TGCGCCAGCAGCCTCCTGTTGAACACCGGGGAGCTGTTTTTT.

The genes are TRBV19 and TRBJ2-7, with 10 positions matching TRBD2. The V gene's germline CDR1 is LNHDA and CDR2 SQIVND (reference sequence). V trimming: 6 bases; J trimming: 6 bases; junction bases outside the gene matches: 5. The CDR3 contains 13 residues. The CDR3, as DNA: TGTGCCAGTAGCAGGACTAGCGGATTCGAGCAGTACTTC. Translation gives CASSRTSGFEQYF. The full variable domain, in which reference TRBV19 and TRBJ2-7 provide the parts outside the CDR3, is DGGITQSPKYLFRKEGQNVTLSCEQNLNHDAMYWYRQDPGQGLRLIYYSQIVNDFQKGDIAEGYSVSREKKESFPLTVTSAQKNPTAFYLCASSRTSGFEQYFGPGTRLTVT.

The CDR3 is CASSSYYGGALEQYF. The CDR3 coding sequence is TGTGCCAGCAGCTCTTATTACGGGGGGGCACTCGAGCAGTACTTC. The chain employs TRBV7-2 and TRBJ2-7; 8 bases map to TRBD2. The junction had 11 bases not matched to a gene; V was cut back by 4 bases and J by 6 bases. The CDR3 covers 15 residues. Germline V gene lookup returns CDR1 SGHTA and CDR2 FQGNSA.

This clone was seen a few times. The genes are TRBV5-1 and TRBJ2-1, with 9 nucleotides matching TRBD2. The CDR3 totals 17 residues. The V and J ends lost 3 bases and 1 base, in that order; junction bases with no gene match: 8. Germline values: CDR1 SGHRS, CDR2 YFSETQ. The CDR3: CASSSVTSGRSYNEQFF. In DNA form, the CDR3 reads TGCGCCAGCAGCTCCGTGACTAGCGGAAGATCCTACAATGAGCAGTTCTTC.

The chain is built from TRBV19 and TRBJ1-6, with D unclear. This CDR3 is 14 amino acids long. Trimming cost V 3 bases and J 9 bases, with 12 bases left between them. The V gene's germline CDR1 is LNHDA and CDR2 SQIVND (reference sequence). CDR3 sequence: CASSIPLVGSPLHF. For the CDR3, the DNA is TGTGCCAGTAGTATCCCCTTAGTGGGTTCACCCCTCCACTTT.

The V gene is TRBV7-9, the J gene TRBJ1-1; possibly TRBD1 for D (6 bases). The CDR3 extends over 17 amino acids. The germline V gene has CDR1 SEHNR and CDR2 FQNEAQ (reference sequence). Trimming cost V 0 bases and J 1 base, with 15 bases left between them. The CDR3 sequence: CASSLATRGAGNTEAFF. In DNA form, the CDR3 reads TGTGCCAGCAGCTTAGCGACCCGGGGGGCAGGGAACACTGAAGCTTTCTTT.

The rearrangement joins TRBV7-3 to TRBJ1-6; 8 bases fit TRBD1. The V segment lost 3 bases and the J segment 15 bases; nucleotides outside the gene matches: 13. The CDR3 spans 15 residues. Germline loops: CDR1 SGHTA, CDR2 FQGTGA. The CDR3 DNA reads as TGTGCCAGCAGCTTTCCGGGACAGGCCTTTACAAACCTCCACTTT. Translation: CASSFPGQAFTNLHF.